Listed here are 10 T cell receptor beta chains from one sample, sequenced in a study of CD8 T cell repertoires and HIV-1 epitope variants. The method was immunoSEQ multiplex PCR; TCRdb's version includes in-frame clones alone and lacks a portion of them. This sample has around 5,900 clones, with under 80% found just once. Their cognate antigens are unknown. The specimen sequenced was cultured CD8+ T cells derived from PBMCs. The receptors originated from a male donor with HIV.

The rearrangement links TRBV28 to TRBJ2-2; perhaps TRBD2 as D (5 bases). The V end lost 2 bases, the J end lost 7 bases, and 17 bases lay between the germline ends. In germline, CDR1 is MDHEN, CDR2 SYDVKM. CDR3 length equals 16 residues. This CDR3 is CASSLALAGDGGELFF. The CDR3 region has the DNA TGTGCCAGCAGTTTAGCCCTGGCCGGGGATGGCGGGGAGCTGTTTTTT.

V and J are TRBV7-2 and TRBJ2-1; D is unclear. The CDR3 is 14 amino acids. Trimming took off 1 base at V and 6 bases at J, with 10 bases between the two ends. Germline V CDR1 and CDR2: SGHTA, FQGNSA. Here the CDR3 DNA reads TGTGCCAGCAGCTTAGGGGTCTGGAGCAATGAGCAGTTCTTC. Amino acid sequence: CASSLGVWSNEQFF.

The chain recombines TRBV5-1 with TRBJ2-2; the match to TRBD2 covers 8 bases. This CDR3 comprises 14 residues. Germline CDR1 reads SGHRS; CDR2 reads YFSETQ. V was clipped by 5 bases and J by 6 bases; unmatched bases: 6. CDR3 in amino acids: CASRNSGGPGELFF. The CDR3 DNA is TGCGCCAGCAGAAACTCGGGGGGGCCCGGGGAGCTGTTTTTT.

The chain couples TRBV19 to TRBJ2-1; 8 bases fit TRBD2. Germline V gene sequence: CDR1 LNHDA, CDR2 SQIVND (reference sequence). The V gene end was trimmed by 5 bases and the J gene end by 10 bases; junction bases not matched to a gene: 4. This CDR3 is built from 12 residues. The CDR3 bases are TGTGCCAGTAGTTTCGTAGCGGGAGAGCAGTTCTTC. This gives the protein CASSFVAGEQFF.

This chain uses TRBV4-2 with TRBJ1-3, with D perhaps TRBD1 (6 bases). The germline V gene encodes CDR1 LGHNA and CDR2 YNFKEQ. This CDR3 comprises 17 residues. Trimming pared 0 bases from V and 0 bases from J, leaving 12 bases between. The CDR3 region is CASSQDTGMFSGNTIYF. The CDR3 DNA follows: TGTGCCAGCAGCCAAGATACAGGGATGTTCTCTGGAAACACCATATATTTT.

By its share, this clone is medium-sized. CDR3: CASSDQGSSYEQYF. CDR3 coding DNA: TGTGCCAGCAGTGATCAGGGAAGCTCCTACGAGCAGTACTTC. The chain combines TRBV6-1 with TRBJ2-7, with D maybe TRBD1 (5 bases). Germline V gene data show CDR1 as MNHNS and CDR2 as SASEGT. Trimming shortened V by 3 bases and J by 0 bases, and 9 bases separated the two germline ends. The CDR3 is 14 amino acids.

In its sample, this clone was seen once. The genes are TRBV4-2 and TRBJ1-2; D gene uncertain. The CDR3 covers 17 residues. Deletions cut 0 bases from V and 8 bases from J, with 22 bases between. Per germline, CDR1 LGHNA and CDR2 YNFKEQ. The CDR3 bases are TGTGCCAGCAGCCAAGATTATGGCTCGGGTAACTCGGACGGCTACACCTTC. This codes for CASSQDYGSGNSDGYTF.

This chain uses TRBV19 with TRBJ2-2, with a possible D match to TRBD1 (6 bases). Germline values: CDR1 LNHDA, CDR2 SQIVND (reference sequence). The ends were cut back, 1 base at V and 5 bases at J, with 11 bases in the middle. This CDR3 has 15 amino acids. The CDR3 region is CASSIVLGTTGELFF. The CDR3 DNA follows: TGTGCCAGTAGTATAGTTCTCGGGACAACCGGGGAGCTGTTTTTT.

The CDR3 reads CASSVERTGGTDTQYF. The CDR3 nucleotides read TGTGCCAGCAGCGTAGAAAGGACGGGGGGAACGGATACGCAGTATTTT. V and J are TRBV9 and TRBJ2-3, with TRBD2 matching over 7 bases. Germline loops: CDR1 SGDLS, CDR2 YYNGEE. The CDR3 covers 16 residues. The V and J ends lost 0 bases and 6 bases, in that order; junction bases with no gene match: 10.

The chain couples TRBV27 to TRBJ2-2; D call uncertain. The CDR3 is 15 residues long. Per the germline V gene, CDR1 is MNHEY and CDR2 is SMNVEV (reference sequence). V was cut by 0 bases and J by 5 bases, with 10 bases left in between. In nucleotides, the CDR3 is TGTGCCAGCAGTTTATCGATGGCGGTAACCGGGGAGCTGTTTTTT. It codes for CASSLSMAVTGELFF.